A single sample is the source of the 15 T cell receptor beta chains below, sequenced in a study of T cell responses to AZD1222 COVID-19 vaccine (dated by TCRdb to 2020 to 2022). The label giving this sample's time point can be read as: baseline before first vaccination. Library generation was performed with the immunoSEQ multiplex PCR assay. TCRdb's version of the immuneACCESS table is confined to in-frame rearrangements and falls short of the full clone set. An unresolved V gene accounts for under half of the shortfall where checked; the remainder is of unknown origin. Present in this sample are 100,000 to 140,000 clones, roughly 90% of which were seen just once. The ten top clones hold around 6.7% of the sample. Here the sequenced sample was peripheral blood, taken on day 0 of AZD1222 vaccination. Source of these receptors: an adult in good health.

The chain employs TRBV27 and TRBJ2-3; a weak D match, TRBD2 (6 bases). V lost 2 bases, J lost 6 bases, and 15 bases lay in between. Germline lookup yields CDR1 MNHEY and CDR2 SMNVEV (reference sequence). The CDR3 covers 15 residues. This chain's CDR3 is CASSLIPFRGDTQYF. DNA of the CDR3: TGTGCCAGCAGTTTAATCCCATTCCGGGGGGATACGCAGTATTTT.

V and J are TRBV5-4 and TRBJ1-4; D is unresolved. Germline V CDR1 and CDR2: SGHNT, YYREEE (reference sequence). V shed 1 base and J shed 8 bases, with 9 bases lying between them. The CDR3 has 13 residues. DNA of the CDR3: TGTGCCAGCAGCTTGCAGGACGGGGAAAAACTGTTTTTT. Its protein product is CASSLQDGEKLFF.

This clone was detected only once. The J gene is TRBJ2-5, the V gene TRBV7-8; D is perhaps TRBD2 (6 bases). Germline CDR1 SGHVS, CDR2 FQNEAQ. The CDR3 has 14 residues. Trimming removed 6 bases from V and 3 bases from J, with 14 bases in between. The CDR3 DNA reads TGTGCCAGCAGTGTGGCTAGCGCTAAAGAGACCCAGTACTTC. Translation: CASSVASAKETQYF.

The chain joins TRBV1 to TRBJ2-2. TRBV1 is marked as a pseudogene. The CDR3 totals 14 residues. DNA of the CDR3: TGCACCAGCAGCCAAGTAAGGGAAGCCGGGGAGCTGTTTTTT. Translation gives CTSSQVREAGELFF.

The chain recombines TRBV7-6 with TRBJ1-2; D gene uncertain. Trimming removed 2 bases from V and 2 bases from J, with 9 bases in between. The V gene's germline CDR1 is SGHVS and CDR2 FNYEAQ. This CDR3 contains 14 residues. The CDR3 nucleotides read TGTGCCAGCAGCTTAAGTAACAGCAACTATGGCTACACCTTC. Protein product: CASSLSNSNYGYTF.

This chain links TRBV9 with TRBJ2-1, with 9 bases that match TRBD1. Germline lookup yields CDR1 SGDLS and CDR2 YYNGEE. This CDR3 has 14 amino acids. Trimming took 6 bases from V and 5 from J; bases not matched to a gene: 6. For the CDR3, the DNA is TGTGCCAGCACCCGGACAGGGGAGAACAATGAGCAGTTCTTC. Translated: CASTRTGENNEQFF. The variable domain in full, completed from reference TRBV9 and TRBJ2-1, reads DSGVTQTPKHLITATGQRVTLRCSPRSGDLSVYWYQQSLDQGLQFLIQYYNGEERAKGNILERFSAQQFPDLHSELNLSSLELGDSALYFCASTRTGENNEQFFGPGTRLTVL.

The chain has TRBV7-2 and TRBJ2-7, with 7 bases aligning to TRBD2. V was clipped by 5 bases and J by 0 bases; unmatched bases: 13. The CDR3 loop spans 17 amino acids. Per germline, CDR1 SGHTA and CDR2 FQGNSA. CDR3 sequence (DNA): TGTGCCAGCAGCCCCCCCTGGGGGAGGGCCCGCTCCTACGAGCAGTACTTC. Protein sequence: CASSPPWGRARSYEQYF. Variable domain in full (rest from reference TRBV7-2 and TRBJ2-7): GAGVSQSPSNKVTEKGKDVELRCDPISGHTALYWYRQSLGQGLEFLIYFQGNSAPDKSGLPSDRFSAERTGGSVSTLTIQRTQQEDSAVYLCASSPPWGRARSYEQYFGPGTRLTVT.

The V and J genes are TRBV3-1 (or the pseudogene TRBV3-2) and TRBJ2-7, with 8 bases fitting TRBD1. The CDR3 sequence is 16 residues long. Germline values: CDR1 LGHDT, CDR2 YNNKEL (reference sequence). Unmatched junction bases numbered 9, after V lost 3 bases and J lost 2 bases. CDR3 amino acids: CASSQGGQDFPYEQYF. Here the CDR3 DNA reads TGTGCCAGCAGCCAGGGGGGACAGGACTTCCCCTACGAGCAGTACTTC.

This chain joins TRBV30 and TRBJ1-5; tentative D call: TRBD1 (6 bases). Per the germline V gene, CDR1 is GTSNPN and CDR2 is SVGIG (reference sequence). The germline V and J ends were trimmed by 0 bases and 0 bases, with 9 bases remaining between them. The CDR3 loop spans 15 amino acids. CDR3: CAWSVGGYSNQPQHF. The CDR3 DNA reads TGTGCCTGGAGTGTAGGGGGTTATAGCAATCAGCCCCAGCATTTT. Supplemented by reference TRBV30 and TRBJ1-5, the full variable domain reads SQTIHQWPATLVQPVGSPLSLECTVEGTSNPNLYWYRQAAGRGLQLLFYSVGIGQISSEVPQNLSASRPQDRQFILSSKKLLLSDSGFYLCAWSVGGYSNQPQHFGDGTRLSIL.

The chain links TRBV24-1 to TRBJ2-1; 7 nucleotides line up with TRBD1. The germline V gene has CDR1 KGHDR and CDR2 SFDVKD. The CDR3 extends over 16 amino acids. V lost 4 bases and J lost 7; bases outside the gene matches: 12. CDR3 loop: CATSEAWDSGGNEQFF. The CDR3 DNA follows: TGTGCCACCAGTGAAGCCTGGGACAGTGGGGGTAATGAGCAGTTCTTC.

The CDR3 loop reads CASRGASNSPLHF. In DNA, the CDR3 is TGTGCCAGCCGGGGCGCCTCGAATTCACCCCTCCACTTT. The rearrangement uses TRBV27 and TRBJ1-6, with a tentative D call TRBD1 (5 bases). CDR3 length: 13 residues. In germline, CDR1 is MNHEY, CDR2 SMNVEV (reference sequence). Deletions cut 8 bases from V and 7 bases from J, with 12 bases between.

V is TRBV18 and J is TRBJ1-2, with 7 bases identical to TRBD1. V lost 3 bases to trimming and J lost 6 bases; unmatched junction nucleotides: 4. This CDR3 contains 13 residues. Germline CDR1 and CDR2: KGHSH and LQKENI. This chain's CDR3 is CASSPGQLNGYTF. The CDR3 DNA reads as TGTGCCAGCTCACCGGGACAGCTGAATGGCTACACCTTC.

The chain is built from TRBV29-1 and TRBJ2-7; D could derive from TRBD1 or TRBD2 (5 bases each). Germline-derived CDR1 and CDR2 are SQVTM and ANQGSEA. CDR3 length equals 12 residues. V lost 7 bases and J lost 1, with 11 bases in between. CDR3 amino acids: CSAGDPSYEQYF. CDR3 sequence (DNA): TGCAGCGCCGGGGACCCTTCCTACGAGCAGTACTTC.

This rearrangement joins TRBV4-3 to TRBJ2-7; no clear D. The CDR3 is 15 residues long. Germline lookup yields CDR1 LGHNA and CDR2 YSLEER. The ends were cut back, 0 bases at V and 2 bases at J, with 11 bases in the middle. This chain's CDR3 is CASSQEIGSTYEQYF. CDR3 in DNA: TGCGCCAGCAGCCAAGAAATCGGCAGCACCTACGAGCAGTACTTC.

This clone is a singleton in its sample. J is TRBJ1-3 and V is TRBV7-2; 8 bases are shared with TRBD1. The V gene end was trimmed by 2 bases and the J gene end by 0 bases; junction bases not matched to a gene: 12. Germline V gives CDR1 SGHTA, CDR2 FQGNSA. The CDR3 consists of 19 residues. The CDR3 DNA sequence: TGTGCCAGCAGCTTACAGGGACAGGCATTTCAGAGCTCTGGAAACACCATATATTTT. Its protein is CASSLQGQAFQSSGNTIYF. The full variable domain, completed using reference TRBV7-2 and TRBJ1-3, is GAGVSQSPSNKVTEKGKDVELRCDPISGHTALYWYRQSLGQGLEFLIYFQGNSAPDKSGLPSDRFSAERTGGSVSTLTIQRTQQEDSAVYLCASSLQGQAFQSSGNTIYFGEGSWLTVV.